This T cell receptor beta chain appears in the sequencing data of a study of beta chain features in type 1 diabetes. Study-level results: All four CD4+ subsets of Type 1 diabetes patients contained TCRB CDR3s that were moderately but significantly shorter.

CD45RO/CCR7/CD25/CD127/CD95/CD27 separated CD4+ naive, central memory, regulatory and stem cell-like memory cells by sorting. What was sequenced were expressed TCRB transcripts, since all of the isolated RNA had been reverse transcribed. TCRdb keeps only in-frame clones here, not all; method: immunoSEQ multiplex PCR. The table has under 350,000 clones, about 13% seen once. This clone was counted between two and nine times. Its antigen is unidentified. With 6 bases clipped from V and 4 bases from J, the junction kept 9 bases outside the gene matches. Per germline, CDR1 KGHSH and CDR2 LQKENI. CDR3 size: 15 residues.

The sequence derives from a man younger than 45 with type 1 diabetes. Sample: naive CD4+ T cells from blood. The genes are TRBV18 and TRBJ2-7; 10 positions match TRBD2. The CDR3, as DNA: TGTGCCAGCTCGCATGCCGGGACTAGCGCGTACGAGCAGTACTTC. Translated, it gives CASSHAGTSAYEQYF.